This entry lists 15 T cell receptor beta chains sequenced from one sample in a study of blood T cell repertoires in COVID-19. Clones were sequenced by immunoSEQ multiplex PCR, and TCRdb holds only the in-frame ones, with some missing. The sample has 160,000 or so clones, 82% seen once. Source material: peripheral blood. Receptors originate from a woman between 65 and 79 years old with acute or convalescent COVID-19.

The V call is TRBV4-2, the J call TRBJ2-2; the D gene is possibly TRBD2 (6 bases). CDR1 and CDR2 from the germline V gene are LGHNA and YNFKEQ. The CDR3 contains 15 residues. The germline V and J ends were trimmed by 1 base and 1 base, with 7 bases remaining between them. CDR3 bases: TGTGCCAGCAGCCAAGCGACTAGGAACACCGGGGAGCTGTTTTTT. This encodes CASSQATRNTGELFF.

This chain links TRBV11-2 with TRBJ1-2; 8 bases are shared with TRBD1. Germline CDR1 and CDR2: SGHAT and FQNNGV. J was trimmed by 4 bases and V by 5 bases; bases with no gene match: 18. The CDR3 contains 18 residues. The chain's CDR3 is CASSLYPGQGKGVYGYTF. CDR3 nucleotides: TGTGCCAGCAGCCTCTATCCCGGACAGGGCAAAGGGGTCTATGGCTACACCTTC.

As DNA, the CDR3 is TGCGCCAGCAGCCCGGAACTAGCGGGGGCGGGAGAGACCCAGTACTTC. Its translation is CASSPELAGAGETQYF. The genes are TRBV5-1 and TRBJ2-5, with 11 positions matching TRBD2. After removal of 4 bases from V and 4 bases from J, the junction contained 9 bases not matched to a gene. Per germline, CDR1 SGHRS and CDR2 YFSETQ. The CDR3 totals 16 residues.

J is TRBJ1-1 and V is TRBV4-2; 7 bases match TRBD1. This CDR3 is 15 amino acids long. After removal of 6 bases from V and 1 base from J, the junction contained 8 bases not matched to a gene. The germline gives CDR1 LGHNA, CDR2 YNFKEQ. This CDR3 reads CASRLIQGGNTEAFF. In DNA, the CDR3 is TGTGCCAGCAGGCTAATTCAGGGGGGGAACACTGAAGCTTTCTTT.

V is TRBV6-5 and J is TRBJ1-1; D may be TRBD1 (5 bases). Per the germline V gene, CDR1 is MNHEY and CDR2 is SVGAGI. The CDR3 totals 14 residues. Trimming stripped 2 bases from V and 5 bases from J, with 12 bases between. CDR3 sequence reads: CASSYPGFETEAFF. DNA for the CDR3: TGTGCCAGCAGTTACCCAGGGTTTGAGACTGAAGCTTTCTTT.

This clone was recorded many times. The chain joins TRBV25-1 to TRBJ2-2, with 9 bases that match TRBD1. Looked up from germline, CDR1 is MGHDK and CDR2 is SYGVNS. J lost 5 bases, V lost 8 bases, and 15 bases had no gene match. The CDR3 has 17 residues. CDR3 residues: CASGPGQGYSGTGELFF. Here the CDR3 DNA reads TGTGCCAGCGGACCGGGACAGGGTTATAGCGGGACCGGGGAGCTGTTTTTT.

The chain uses TRBV18 and TRBJ1-2; no clear D. V was cut by 0 bases and J by 4 bases, with 12 bases left in between. The CDR3 runs to 15 residues. CDR1 and CDR2 from the germline V gene are KGHSH and LQKENI. The CDR3 nucleotides are TGTGCCAGCTCACCACCGAGTATGTTTGGCTATGGCTACACCTTC. Its translation: CASSPPSMFGYGYTF.

V is TRBV6-5 and J is TRBJ1-1; 8 bases are a match to TRBD1. Germline V lookup: CDR1 MNHEY, CDR2 SVGAGI. The CDR3 sequence is 13 residues long. Germline trimming cut 6 bases from V and 4 bases from J; bases unmatched to any gene: 4. The CDR3 nucleotides are TGTGCCAGCAGCTACGACAGGGGCACTGAAGCTTTCTTT. It codes for CASSYDRGTEAFF.

This rearrangement joins TRBV9 to TRBJ2-1; TRBD1 matches 8 bases. In germline, CDR1 is SGDLS, CDR2 YYNGEE. CDR3 length equals 13 residues. V was pared by 4 bases and J by 8 bases, with 5 bases of the junction left unmatched. The DNA for the CDR3 is TGTGCCAGCAGCAGAGACAGGGGCGATGAGCAGTTCTTC. It encodes CASSRDRGDEQFF.

This clone has only one observation. The chain couples TRBV11-2 to TRBJ2-5, with D maybe TRBD1 (6 bases). The germline V and J ends were trimmed by 5 bases and 3 bases, with 10 bases remaining between them. Germline CDR1 reads SGHAT; CDR2 reads FQNNGV. This CDR3 spans 13 amino acids. The CDR3 loop is CASSQGDKETQYF. For the CDR3, the DNA is TGTGCCAGCAGCCAAGGGGACAAAGAGACCCAGTACTTC.

The V and J genes are TRBV24-1 and TRBJ1-1; 7 bases match TRBD1. Losses at the gene ends were 10 bases for V and 1 base for J; bases not matched to a gene: 2. This CDR3 comprises 12 residues. CDR1 and CDR2 (germline): KGHDR, SFDVKD. The CDR3: CATRQGNTEAFF. As DNA, the CDR3 is TGTGCCACGAGACAGGGGAACACTGAAGCTTTCTTT.

CDR3 protein: CASSLGAWQETQYF. The CDR3 DNA reads as TGTGCCAGCAGCTTAGGGGCGTGGCAAGAGACCCAGTACTTC. The chain links TRBV7-9 to TRBJ2-5; D ambiguous. Germline CDR1 reads SEHNR; CDR2 reads FQNEAQ (reference sequence). The CDR3 totals 14 residues. V lost 1 base and J 2 bases, leaving 8 bases between the germline ends. The full variable domain, with the rest looked up from reference TRBV7-9 and TRBJ2-5, is DTGVSQNPRHKITKRGQNVTFRCDPISEHNRLYWYRQTLGQGPEFLTYFQNEAQLEKSRLLSDRFSAERPKGSFSTLEIQRTEQGDSAMYLCASSLGAWQETQYFGPGTRLLVL.

The rearrangement uses TRBV6-2 or TRBV6-3 and TRBJ2-3; no definite D call. The CDR3 runs to 15 residues. V was shortened by 0 bases and J by 2 bases, with 9 bases between the two germline ends. CDR1 and CDR2 (germline): MNHEY, SVGEGT. CDR3 nucleotides: TGTGCCAGCAGTTACTCGAGAGGTTCCACAGATACGCAGTATTTT. Translation: CASSYSRGSTDTQYF.

This clone was seen just once. The chain recombines TRBV7-9 with TRBJ2-1; the D gene is possibly TRBD2 (5 bases). This CDR3 region has 15 residues. V was shortened by 5 bases and J by 4 bases, with 15 bases between the two germline ends. Germline CDR1 SEHNR, CDR2 FQNEAQ (reference sequence). This chain's CDR3 is CASSEIQTNYNEQFF. In nucleotides, the CDR3 is TGTGCCAGCAGCGAAATACAGACTAATTACAATGAGCAGTTCTTC.

The V call is TRBV20-1, the J call TRBJ1-1; D possibly corresponds to TRBD1 (6 bases). Germline loops: CDR1 DFQATT, CDR2 SNEGSKA (reference sequence). This CDR3 is 11 amino acids long. Trimming shortened V by 3 bases and J by 10 bases, and 12 bases separated the two germline ends. CDR3 nucleotide sequence: TGCAGTGCTAGTCCAGGGGCGATAGCTTTCTTT. Translation: CSASPGAIAFF.